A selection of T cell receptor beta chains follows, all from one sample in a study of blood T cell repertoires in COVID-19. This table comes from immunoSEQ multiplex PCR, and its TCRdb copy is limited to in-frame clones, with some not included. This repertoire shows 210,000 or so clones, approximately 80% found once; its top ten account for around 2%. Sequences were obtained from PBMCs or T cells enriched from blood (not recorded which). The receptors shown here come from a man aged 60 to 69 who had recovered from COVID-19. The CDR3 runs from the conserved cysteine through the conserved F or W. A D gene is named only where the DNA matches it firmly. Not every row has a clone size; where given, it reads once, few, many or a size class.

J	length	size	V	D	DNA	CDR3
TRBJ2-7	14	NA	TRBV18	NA	TGTGCCAGCTCACCGTCCAGGGGCCTCTACGAGCAGTACTTC	CASSPSRGLYEQYF
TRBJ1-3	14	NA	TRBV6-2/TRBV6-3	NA	TGTGCCAGCAGTTACGACAGCTCTGGAAACACCATATATTTT	CASSYDSSGNTIYF
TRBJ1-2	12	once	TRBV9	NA	TGTGCCAGCGGCGGGGAGCGGGTTGGCTACACCTTC	CASGGERVGYTF
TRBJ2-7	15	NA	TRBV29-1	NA	TGCAGCGTTAGAATCCGGGACACAAGCTCCTACGAGCAGTACTTC	CSVRIRDTSSYEQYF
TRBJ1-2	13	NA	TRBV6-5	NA	TGTGCCAGCGATGAGAGCGGTATCTATGGCTACACCTTC	CASDESGIYGYTF
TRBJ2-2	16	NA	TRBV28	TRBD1	TGTGCCAGCAGTTTACAGGGGGCCCGTCGCACCGGGGAGCTGTTTTTT	CASSLQGARRTGELFF
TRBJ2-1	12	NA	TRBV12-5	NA	TGTGCTAGTGGATCTAACTACAATGAGCAGTTCTTC	CASGSNYNEQFF
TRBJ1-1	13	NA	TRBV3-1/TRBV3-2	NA	TGTGCCAGCAGCCAAGCTCGGGACACTGAAGCTTTCTTT	CASSQARDTEAFF
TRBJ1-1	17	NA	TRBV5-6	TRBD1	TGTGCCAGCAGCTCGGGACAGGGCTTGCGGGGGAACCATGAAGCTTTCTTT	CASSSGQGLRGNHEAFF
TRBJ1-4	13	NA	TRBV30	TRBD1	TGTGCCTGGAGAGGGGACAGGGCTGGAAAACTGTTTTTT	CAWRGDRAGKLFF
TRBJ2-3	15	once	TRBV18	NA	TGTGCCAGCTCACCACCAGGGCAGGGGGGAGATACGCAGTATTTT	CASSPPGQGGDTQYF
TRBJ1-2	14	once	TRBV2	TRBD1	TGTGCCAGCAGGGGACAGATTTCTAACTATGGCTACACCTTC	CASRGQISNYGYTF
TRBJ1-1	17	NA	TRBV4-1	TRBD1	TGCGCCAGCAGCCGGGACAGGGGGGAGTCTATGAACACTGAAGCTTTCTTT	CASSRDRGESMNTEAFF
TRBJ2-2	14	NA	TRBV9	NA	TGTGCCAGCAGCACAAGGACTACCACCGGGGAGCTGTTTTTT	CASSTRTTTGELFF
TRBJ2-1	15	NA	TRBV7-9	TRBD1	TGTGCCAGCAGCTTTGCAACAGGGGGCAAGAATGAGCAGTTCTTC	CASSFATGGKNEQFF
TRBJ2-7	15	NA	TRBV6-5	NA	TGTGCCAGCAGCAGGCAGGGGCTGGGGTCGGGGGAGCAGTACTTC	CASSRQGLGSGEQYF
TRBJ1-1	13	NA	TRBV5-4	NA	TGTGCCAGCAGCTCCTCGGGAGACACTGAAGCTTTCTTT	CASSSSGDTEAFF
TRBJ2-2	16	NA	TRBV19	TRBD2	TGTGCCAGTAGACTCGGACTAGCGGGGGGGCTTGGGGAGCTGTTTTTT	CASRLGLAGGLGELFF
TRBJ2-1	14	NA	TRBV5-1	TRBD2	TGCGCCAGCAGCTTGGCCTTTGGCGGGGGTGAGCAGTTCTTC	CASSLAFGGGEQFF
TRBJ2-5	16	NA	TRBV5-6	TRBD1	TGTGCCAGCAGCCTAGGGGGACAGGGGACCCAAGAGACCCAGTACTTC	CASSLGGQGTQETQYF
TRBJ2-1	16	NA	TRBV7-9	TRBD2	TGTGCCAGCAGCCCCAACCTCCTAGCGGTGTACAATGAGCAGTTCTTC	CASSPNLLAVYNEQFF
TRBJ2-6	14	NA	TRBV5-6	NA	TGTGCCAGCAGCTGGACTTCTGGGGCCAACGTCCTGACTTTC	CASSWTSGANVLTF
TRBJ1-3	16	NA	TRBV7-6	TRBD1	TGTGCCAGCAGCTTAGCGAGACAGGGAGATGGAAACACCATATATTTT	CASSLARQGDGNTIYF
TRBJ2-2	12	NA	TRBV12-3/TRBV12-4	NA	TGTGCCAGCAGAATATTCACCGGGGAGCTGTTTTTT	CASRIFTGELFF
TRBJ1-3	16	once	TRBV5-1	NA	TGCGCCAGCAGCGCGGCAGGGGTTAGCTCTGGAAACACCATATATTTT	CASSAAGVSSGNTIYF
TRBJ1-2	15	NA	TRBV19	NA	TGTGCCAGTAGTATTCGGACGGCGGACAGCTATGGCTACACCTTC	CASSIRTADSYGYTF
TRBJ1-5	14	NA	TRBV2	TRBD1	TGTGCCAGCCAACAGGGGAATAGCAATCAGCCCCAGCATTTT	CASQQGNSNQPQHF
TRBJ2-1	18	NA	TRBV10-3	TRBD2	TGTGCCATCAGTGAGTCTACGGGACTAGCGGGGGGGCTTAATGAGCAGTTCTTC	CAISESTGLAGGLNEQFF
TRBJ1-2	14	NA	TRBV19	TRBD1	TGTGCCAGTAGTCACACAGGGGCGAACTATGGCTACACCTTC	CASSHTGANYGYTF
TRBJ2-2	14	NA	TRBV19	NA	TGTGCCAGTAGTAGTGGCAGGGTGGCCGGGGAGCTGTTTTTT	CASSSGRVAGELFF
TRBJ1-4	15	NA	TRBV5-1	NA	TGCGCCAGCAGCCCCGGAGGCGCGGCTAATGAAAAACTGTTTTTT	CASSPGGAANEKLFF
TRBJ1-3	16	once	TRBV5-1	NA	TGCGCCAGCAGCTTGGAGGACTCTAGCTCTGGAAACACCATATATTTT	CASSLEDSSSGNTIYF
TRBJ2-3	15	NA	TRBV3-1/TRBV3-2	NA	TGTGCCAGCAGCCAAGTATGGTCAGAAACAGATACGCAGTATTTT	CASSQVWSETDTQYF
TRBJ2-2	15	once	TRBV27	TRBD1	TGTGCCAGCAGTCAGAGGGGGCTGGGCACCGGGGAGCTGTTTTTT	CASSQRGLGTGELFF
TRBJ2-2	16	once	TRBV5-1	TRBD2	TGCGCCAGCAGCTTGGCTGGCGGGGGGAACACCGGGGAGCTGTTTTTT	CASSLAGGGNTGELFF
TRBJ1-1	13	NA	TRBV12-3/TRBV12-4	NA	TGTGCCAGCAGTTTGACAGAGTACACTGAAGCTTTCTTT	CASSLTEYTEAFF
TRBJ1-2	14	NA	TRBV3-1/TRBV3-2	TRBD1	TGTGCCAGCAGCCACAGGACAGGGGAAAATGGCTACACCTTC	CASSHRTGENGYTF
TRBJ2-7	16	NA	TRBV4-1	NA	TGCGCCAGCAGCCAAGATCGGAGGGCGGTTGGCTACGAGCAGTACTTC	CASSQDRRAVGYEQYF
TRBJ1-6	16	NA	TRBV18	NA	TGTGCCAGCTCACCCCAGCCGGGTCCAAGTAATTCACCCCTCCACTTT	CASSPQPGPSNSPLHF
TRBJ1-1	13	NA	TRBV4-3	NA	TGCGCCAGCAGCCAAGTATCGGACAGCGAAGCTTTCTTT	CASSQVSDSEAFF